Shown below are 24 T cell receptor beta chains from a single sample sequenced in a study of beta chain features in type 1 diabetes. The study's findings and limits: A moderate, significant TCRB CDR3 shortening appeared in type 1 diabetes across four CD4+ subsets.

Expressed TCRB transcripts got sequenced, as all isolated RNA was reverse transcribed. This table comes from immunoSEQ multiplex PCR, and its TCRdb copy is limited to in-frame clones, with some not included. The table includes approximately 170,000 clones, approximately 8% detected once. Antigens of these TCRs are unknown. Sample: central memory CD4+ T cells from blood. The receptors here all came from a woman in her forties with type 1 diabetes.

In its sample, this clone was seen a few times. The genes are TRBV9 and TRBJ1-5, with TRBD1 identical over 9 bases. The trim removed 4 bases at V and 6 bases at J, leaving 5 bases unmatched. The CDR3 is made up of 14 amino acids. Germline V gives CDR1 SGDLS, CDR2 YYNGEE. DNA for the CDR3: TGTGCCAGCAGCTATGGGACAGGGAGTCAGCCCCAGCATTTT. Translated, it gives CASSYGTGSQPQHF.

In its sample, this clone was seen a few times. Other DNA sequences from this sample encode an identical CDR3 as well. The chain links TRBV5-1 to TRBJ1-5; D is uncertain. This CDR3 region has 14 residues. V lost 1 base to trimming and J lost 2 bases, with 7 bases between them. Germline V gives CDR1 SGHRS, CDR2 YFSETQ. CDR3 sequence reads: CASSLSGGNQPQHF. DNA for the CDR3: TGCGCCAGCAGCTTGTCCGGTGGCAATCAGCCCCAGCATTTT.

This clone was seen more than once but under ten times. The chain couples TRBV6-5 to TRBJ1-2; D not resolved. In germline, CDR1 is MNHEY, CDR2 SVGAGI. The CDR3 runs to 12 residues. The germline V and J ends were trimmed by 8 bases and 10 bases, with 17 bases remaining between them. The CDR3, as DNA: TGTGCCAGCTCGGCCGTGGAGGGAGTCTACACCTTC. The encoded protein is CASSAVEGVYTF.

This clone was counted only a few times. V usage is TRBV28 and J usage is TRBJ1-2; D is unresolved. Trimming removed 5 bases from V and 8 bases from J, with 9 bases in between. This CDR3 has 11 amino acids. CDR1 MDHEN and CDR2 SYDVKM come from the germline V gene. The CDR3, as DNA: TGTGCCAGCAGTATCCCGCGGGGCTACACCTTC. As protein: CASSIPRGYTF.

V and J are TRBV9 and TRBJ2-1; 8 bases are shared with TRBD2. Germline trimming cut 4 bases from V and 4 bases from J; bases unmatched to any gene: 7. CDR1 SGDLS and CDR2 YYNGEE come from the germline V gene. The CDR3 is 15 residues long. The CDR3, as DNA: TGTGCCAGCAGCACTGCTAGCGGGCCTTACAATGAGCAGTTCTTC. This translates into CASSTASGPYNEQFF.

Ten or more counts support this clone. The rearrangement uses TRBV7-8 and TRBJ2-1; 7 bases match TRBD2. The CDR3 loop spans 16 amino acids. From germline, CDR1 is SGHVS and CDR2 FQNEAQ. Trimming took 0 bases from V and 2 from J; bases not matched to a gene: 4. This CDR3 reads CASSLASGATYNEQFF. DNA of the CDR3: TGTGCCAGCAGCTTAGCGAGCGGGGCCACCTACAATGAGCAGTTCTTC.

In this sample, this clone turned up a few times. Other DNA sequences within the sample encode an identical CDR3. V usage is TRBV30 and J usage is TRBJ1-1; 7 nucleotides match TRBD1. V lost 2 bases to trimming and J lost 4 bases; unmatched junction nucleotides: 4. The germline V gene encodes CDR1 GTSNPN and CDR2 SVGIG (reference sequence). This CDR3 is 13 amino acids long. DNA of the CDR3: TGTGCCTGGAGTCGACAGGGAGGCACTGAAGCTTTCTTT. It codes for CAWSRQGGTEAFF.

The chain links TRBV30 to TRBJ2-5; 7 positions agree with TRBD1. The CDR3 consists of 14 residues. In germline, CDR1 is GTSNPN, CDR2 SVGIG (reference sequence). J was trimmed by 5 bases and V by 3 bases; bases with no gene match: 9. CDR3 sequence (DNA): TGTGCCTGGAGCGCAAGACAGGGCCGGGAGACCCAGTACTTC. This codes for CAWSARQGRETQYF.

This chain's CDR3 is CASSPPSASTDTQYF. DNA for the CDR3: TGTGCCAGCAGCCCTCCCAGCGCTAGCACAGATACGCAGTATTTT. The chain carries TRBV28 and TRBJ2-3; no reliable D call. Looked up from germline, CDR1 is MDHEN and CDR2 is SYDVKM. The CDR3 has 15 amino acids. V was pared by 6 bases and J by 0 bases, with 13 bases between. The whole variable domain, remainder taken from reference TRBV28 and TRBJ2-3, is DVKVTQSSRYLVKRTGEKVFLECVQDMDHENMFWYRQDPGLGLRLIYFSYDVKMKEKGDIPEGYSVSREKKERFSLILESASTNQTSMYLCASSPPSASTDTQYFGPGTRLTVL.

In this sample, this clone turned up a few times. The genes are TRBV9 and TRBJ2-2; D may be TRBD1 (5 bases). In germline, CDR1 is SGDLS, CDR2 YYNGEE. The CDR3 consists of 15 residues. Trimming pared 1 base from V and 6 bases from J, leaving 13 bases between. CDR3 in amino acids: CASSVQQGTPGELFF. CDR3 DNA: TGTGCCAGCAGCGTACAGCAGGGAACACCCGGGGAGCTGTTTTTT.

The chain uses TRBV2 and TRBJ1-4, with D unclear. Trimming took 4 bases from V and 3 from J, leaving 9 bases between them. From germline, CDR1 is SNHLY and CDR2 FYNNEI. The CDR3 length is 14 residues. DNA for the CDR3: TGTGCCAGCAGTGTGGCAGAAGCTAATGAAAAACTGTTTTTT. Amino acid sequence: CASSVAEANEKLFF. Looking up the rest from reference TRBV2 and TRBJ1-4 gives the full variable domain: EPEVTQTPSHQVTQMGQEVILRCVPISNHLYFYWYRQILGQKVEFLVSFYNNEISEKSEIFDDQFSVERPDGSNFTLKIRSTKLEDSAMYFCASSVAEANEKLFFGSGTQLSVL.

At least ten counts were recorded for this clone. The chain uses TRBV29-1 and TRBJ2-1, with a possible D match to TRBD2 (5 bases). CDR1 and CDR2 from the germline V gene are SQVTM and ANQGSEA. The CDR3 runs to 13 residues. Deletions cut 4 bases from V and 2 bases from J, with 9 bases between. CDR3 region: CSVGGKAYNEQFF. Written as DNA, the CDR3 is TGCAGCGTTGGAGGGAAGGCCTACAATGAGCAGTTCTTC.

The V gene is TRBV28, the J gene TRBJ2-1; 7 nucleotides line up with TRBD2. J was trimmed by 0 bases and V by 4 bases; bases with no gene match: 9. Germline CDR1 is MDHEN and CDR2 is SYDVKM. The CDR3 covers 17 residues. CDR3 in amino acids: CASSSPGLVSSYNEQFF. The CDR3 bases are TGTGCCAGCAGTTCCCCAGGACTAGTTAGCTCCTACAATGAGCAGTTCTTC.

The chain uses TRBV27 and TRBJ1-4, with D maybe TRBD1 (6 bases). Trimming removed 5 bases from V and 2 bases from J, with 9 bases in between. The germline V gene encodes CDR1 MNHEY and CDR2 SMNVEV (reference sequence). The CDR3 loop spans 14 amino acids. The CDR3 nucleotides are TGTGCCAGCAGTGCAAGGGGGACTAATGAAAAACTGTTTTTT. This gives the protein CASSARGTNEKLFF.

DNA for the CDR3: TGTGCCACCAGCAGAGATCCCAACAGGGGCCAAGAGACCCAGTACTTC. Translated: CATSRDPNRGQETQYF. The genes are TRBV15 and TRBJ2-5, with 7 bases matching TRBD1. V trimming: 0 bases; J trimming: 1 base; junction bases outside the gene matches: 5. The CDR3 runs to 16 residues. CDR1 LNHNV and CDR2 YYDKDF come from the germline V gene (reference sequence).

This clone was observed a few times. The rearrangement joins TRBV6-1 to TRBJ1-6; 7 bases fit TRBD1. V lost 5 bases, J lost 5 bases, and 3 bases stayed unmatched. The CDR3 spans 14 residues. Looked up from germline, CDR1 is MNHNS and CDR2 is SASEGT. In DNA form, the CDR3 reads TGTGCCAGCAGTCGACAGGGTGATAATTCACCCCTCCACTTT. Translation: CASSRQGDNSPLHF.

This clone was picked up a small number of times. V gene TRBV4-3 combines with J gene TRBJ1-2; 9 positions agree with TRBD1. Germline-derived CDR1 and CDR2 are LGHNA and YSLEER. The CDR3 loop spans 15 amino acids. Trimming removed 0 bases from V and 8 bases from J; junction bases left unmatched: 7. CDR3 in amino acids: CASSQEPGQGRGYTF. The CDR3 bases are TGCGCCAGCAGCCAAGAACCGGGACAGGGAAGGGGCTACACCTTC.

V is TRBV18 and J is TRBJ2-7; 9 bases are shared with TRBD1. The V gene's germline CDR1 is KGHSH and CDR2 LQKENI. CDR3 length: 16 amino acids. Trimming took 2 bases from V and 2 from J; bases not matched to a gene: 7. The CDR3 DNA sequence: TGTGCCAGCTCACCAATAATCGGACAGGGGCCCTACGAGCAGTACTTC. Amino acid sequence: CASSPIIGQGPYEQYF.

This clone was seen only a few times. The chain carries TRBV5-1 and TRBJ2-1, with a possible D match to TRBD2 (6 bases). V was shortened by 7 bases and J by 2 bases, with 13 bases between the two germline ends. This CDR3 contains 14 residues. Germline CDR1 is SGHRS and CDR2 is YFSETQ. CDR3 in DNA: TGCGCCAGCCGCCGGGACTCCACCTACAATGAGCAGTTCTTC. Amino acid sequence: CASRRDSTYNEQFF.

This clone showed up just a few times. The chain couples TRBV2 to TRBJ1-3; D perhaps matches TRBD1 (6 bases). The CDR3 is made up of 16 amino acids. V lost 4 bases to trimming and J lost 0 bases, with 13 bases between them. Germline CDR1 is SNHLY and CDR2 is FYNNEI. CDR3 bases: TGTGCCAGCAGTGTCAAGGGGGGGATCTCTGGAAACACCATATATTTT. Translated, it gives CASSVKGGISGNTIYF.

The chain recombines TRBV30 with TRBJ1-1; D perhaps matches TRBD1 (5 bases). The CDR3 covers 10 residues. V dropped 3 bases and J dropped 7 bases, with 6 bases sitting between them. Germline assignment: CDR1 GTSNPN and CDR2 SVGIG (reference sequence). CDR3 sequence (DNA): TGTGCCTGGAGGACAGTTGAAGCTTTCTTT. It is translated as CAWRTVEAFF.

The chain carries TRBV19 and TRBJ1-1, with a possible D match to TRBD1 (5 bases). Deletions cut 5 bases from V and 11 bases from J, with 12 bases between. This CDR3 spans 11 amino acids. Germline CDR1 and CDR2: LNHDA and SQIVND (reference sequence). The CDR3 nucleotides read TGTGCCAGTAGTTCCCGCAGGGATGCTTTCTTT. This translates into CASSSRRDAFF.

The chain uses TRBV19 and TRBJ2-5, with 7 bases lining up with TRBD1. The V gene's germline CDR1 is LNHDA and CDR2 SQIVND (reference sequence). With V trimmed by 2 bases and J by 0 bases, 3 bases remained unmatched. The CDR3 consists of 15 residues. The CDR3, as DNA: TGTGCCAGTAGTATAACGGGACAGTACCAAGAGACCCAGTACTTC. Amino acid sequence: CASSITGQYQETQYF.

This clone was picked up a small number of times. The chain employs TRBV29-1 and TRBJ2-2, with D maybe TRBD2 (5 bases). With 5 bases removed from V and 6 bases from J, the gap between germline ends came to 16 bases. The CDR3 has 14 residues. CDR1 and CDR2 (germline): SQVTM, ANQGSEA. CDR3 amino acids: CSVQPGINSGELFF. The CDR3 DNA reads TGCAGCGTTCAACCCGGGATAAACTCCGGGGAGCTGTTTTTT.